Listed below are T cell receptor beta chains from one sample, sequenced in a study of glioma-infiltrating T cells. TCRdb re-derived calls from the multiplex PCR reads in MiXCR, one entry per CDR3 protein. The sample yields about 380,000 distinct CDR3 sequences, about two fifths seen once. Sequenced input: glioma tissue, nonneoplastic brain tissue, or PBMCs (not recorded which). All receptors derive from a human donor with low-grade glioma or glioblastoma, undergoing nonglioma brain surgery, or in good health (not recorded which). Each CDR3 is given with its conserved first and last residue. D genes are given only for firm matches. Only some rows state a clone size, as once, few, many or a class for expanded clones.

TRBD2	TRBV20-1	TRBJ2-7	many	TGCAGTGCTAGACAAGCACTAGCGGGAGTAAGCTACGAGCAGTACTTC	CSARQALAGVSYEQYF
NA	TRBV6-1	TRBJ1-4	NA	TGTGCCATCAGTGAGTCAGGACGCCAGAATGAAAAACTGTTTTTT	CAISESGRQNEKLFF
NA	TRBV3-1	TRBJ2-4	NA	TGTGCCAGCAGCCAAGCCATACCCAGGAACATTCAGTACTTC	CASSQAIPRNIQYF
TRBD2	TRBV5-1	TRBJ2-1	few	TGCGCCAGCAGCTTGGATGGACGGCTAGCGGGAGGGCCAAATTCCGATGAGCAGTTCTTC	CASSLDGRLAGGPNSDEQFF
NA	TRBV7-2	TRBJ2-7	NA	TGTGCCAGCAGTCATAGCATTCCCTACGAGCAGTACTTC	CASSHSIPYEQYF
TRBD2	TRBV3-1	TRBJ2-1	NA	TGTGCCAGCAGCCAAGATGCAGCGGGAGGCAATGAGCAGTTCTTC	CASSQDAAGGNEQFF
NA	TRBV25-1	TRBJ2-3	NA	TGCGCCAGCAGCTTAGGGGATAAGCAGTATTTT	CASSLGDKQYF
NA	TRBV4-1	TRBJ2-7	NA	TGCGCCAGCATCCAAGAGCTTGACAGTTTCCCTTACGAGCAGTACTTC	CASIQELDSFPYEQYF
NA	TRBV20-1	TRBJ2-1	NA	TGCAGTGCTAACATCAGGGGGGGCAATGAGCAGTTCTTC	CSANIRGGNEQFF
TRBD1	TRBV28	TRBJ2-3	many	TGTGCCACCCGGAATCTTGGGACAGGTAGCACAGATACGCAGTATTTT	CATRNLGTGSTDTQYF
NA	TRBV6-2/TRBV6-3	TRBJ1-1	NA	TGTGCCAGCAGTCAATCACTGTGGGGAGAAGCTTTCTTT	CASSQSLWGEAFF
TRBD2	TRBV6-5	TRBJ2-1	many	TGTGCCAGCAGTTACCAGCCGACTAGCCTAAATGAGCAGTTCTTC	CASSYQPTSLNEQFF
NA	TRBV27	TRBJ1-4	NA	TGTGCCAGCAGTCTACTGGGCTTCGGAGCTAATGAAAAACTGTTTTTT	CASSLLGFGANEKLFF
NA	TRBV7-2	TRBJ2-7	few	TGTGCCAGCAGCCTACGCCGGCTGATGGGAGAGCAGTACTTC	CASSLRRLMGEQYF
TRBD2	TRBV25-1	TRBJ2-7	NA	TGTGCCAGCAGTCGGACTAGCGATACCTACGAGCAGTACTTC	CASSRTSDTYEQYF
NA	TRBV27	TRBJ2-7	many	TGTGCCAGCAGTTTAAAAGCGACAGGTACCTACGAGCAGTACTTC	CASSLKATGTYEQYF
NA	TRBV20-1	TRBJ2-5	NA	TGCAGTGCGAAGGTCAGCCATGAGGAGACCCAGTACTTC	CSAKVSHEETQYF
TRBD2	TRBV27	TRBJ2-4	many	TGTGCCAGCAGTTTATGGGGCGGGAGGATGACCAAAAACATTCAGTACTTC	CASSLWGGRMTKNIQYF
NA	TRBV20-1	TRBJ2-3	NA	TGCAGTCCGCTACACAACGGGCGACGAGATACGCAGTATTTT	CSPLHNGRRDTQYF
TRBD1	TRBV20-1	TRBJ2-2	NA	TGCAGTGCTAGAACAGGGGGCACCGGGGAGCTGTTTTTT	CSARTGGTGELFF
NA	TRBV29-1	TRBJ2-1	NA	TGCAGCGTCGGTAGCGGTGCTGAGCAGTTCTTC	CSVGSGAEQFF
TRBD2	TRBV6-1	TRBJ2-5	few	TGTGCCAGCAGTGAATTAGCGGGGAGGACTCAAGAGACCCAGTACTTC	CASSELAGRTQETQYF
TRBD2	TRBV11-2	TRBJ2-3	many	TGTGCCAGCAGACGGACTAGCGGGAGGAGGGCTAGCACAGATACGCAGTATTTT	CASRRTSGRRASTDTQYF
NA	TRBV28	TRBJ2-7	NA	TGTGCCAGCAGTACCTCAAGAGGTTTCTACTACGAGCAGTACTTC	CASSTSRGFYYEQYF
NA	TRBV4-2	TRBJ2-1	NA	TGTGCCAGCAGCCAAAGAGAGGGATACCGACCCTACAATGAGCAGTTCTTC	CASSQREGYRPYNEQFF
TRBD2	TRBV4-1	TRBJ2-6	NA	TGCGCCAGCAGCCAATCAGGAGGACTAGCTGGGGCCAACGTCCTGACTTTC	CASSQSGGLAGANVLTF
TRBD2	TRBV20-1	TRBJ2-7	few	TGCAGTGGTAGGAGGAGCGGGAGTCTCCACGAGCAGTACTTC	CSGRRSGSLHEQYF
NA	TRBV7-8	TRBJ2-3	NA	TGTGCCAGCAGCCCCTTACAGGGAGGGAGAGATACGCAGTATTTT	CASSPLQGGRDTQYF
TRBD2	TRBV27	TRBJ2-1	many	TGTGCCAGCAGTTTAAATAGCGGGAGACTCTATGAGCAGTTCTTC	CASSLNSGRLYEQFF
TRBD1	TRBV5-1	TRBJ1-1	NA	TGCGCCAGCAGCGCTCGGACAGGGATGGCCAACACTGAAGCTTTCTTT	CASSARTGMANTEAFF
NA	TRBV28	TRBJ1-6	NA	TGTGCCAGCAGTCCCACCCAGGTGTACGGTAATTCACCCCTCCACTTT	CASSPTQVYGNSPLHF
NA	TRBV10-2	TRBJ2-7	few	TGCGCCAGCAGTGAGGGGACCTCCTACGAGCAGTACTTC	CASSEGTSYEQYF
NA	TRBV18	TRBJ2-1	NA	TGTGCCAGCTCACCAGTGACACCCGGCGGCAATGAGCAGTTCTTC	CASSPVTPGGNEQFF
NA	TRBV4-3	TRBJ1-2	many	TGCGCCAGCAGCCAAGGCCCGGGACTGTATGGCTACACCTTC	CASSQGPGLYGYTF
NA	TRBV18	TRBJ2-3	many	TGTGCCAGCTCACCAATTTCTAGCGCCAGCACAGATACGCAGTATTTT	CASSPISSASTDTQYF
TRBD2	TRBV7-9	TRBJ2-1	few	TGTGCCAGCAGCCTCCTAGGACTAGCAAAGTCCTACAATGAGCAGTTCTTC	CASSLLGLAKSYNEQFF
NA	TRBV2	TRBJ2-6	NA	TGTGCCAGCAACCCCGACAGCTCTGGGGCCAACGTCCTGACTTTC	CASNPDSSGANVLTF
NA	TRBV24-1	TRBJ1-2	many	TGTGCCACCAGTGCCCTTGGACAGTATGGCTACACCTTC	CATSALGQYGYTF
NA	TRBV20-1	TRBJ1-4	many	TGCAGTGCTAGGAGGCAGGGAGGGGAAAAACTGTTTTTT	CSARRQGGEKLFF
NA	TRBV27	TRBJ1-4	few	TGTGCCAGCAGTCCCTCCTGGGGACTCGGGGAAAAACTGTTTTTT	CASSPSWGLGEKLFF
NA	TRBV6-5	TRBJ2-7	many	TGTGCCAGCAGTTTCTCCCAGGGTTCCGAGCAGTACTTC	CASSFSQGSEQYF
NA	TRBV7-8	TRBJ2-5	NA	TGTGCCAGCAGCCCCGGACCAGAGACCCAGTACTTC	CASSPGPETQYF
NA	TRBV20-1	TRBJ2-3	NA	TGCAGTGCCCCGCCCGCAGTTAGGGATACGCAGTATTTT	CSAPPAVRDTQYF
NA	TRBV28	TRBJ1-4	few	TGTGCCAGCAGTTCCCTCCCAGGGCCGCCTAATGAAAAACTGTTTTTT	CASSSLPGPPNEKLFF
NA	TRBV20-1	TRBJ2-7	few	TGCAGTGCTAGGAAAGGACCCTCCTACGAGCAGTACTTC	CSARKGPSYEQYF
TRBD2	TRBV4-1	TRBJ2-1	NA	TGCGCCAGCGGGGGACTAGCGGCCCCCTACAATGAGCAGTTCTTC	CASGGLAAPYNEQFF
NA	TRBV4-2	TRBJ2-7	NA	TGTGCCAGCAGCCCCAAGGTCTCCTACGAGCAGTACTTC	CASSPKVSYEQYF
NA	TRBV18	TRBJ2-7	NA	TGTGCCAGCTCACCATCAACAGGGTGGGGGGCCTACGAGCAGTACTTC	CASSPSTGWGAYEQYF
NA	TRBV20-1	TRBJ1-5	NA	TGCAGTGCCTCGGACATAAATAGCAATCAGCCCCAGCATTTT	CSASDINSNQPQHF
NA	TRBV7-2	TRBJ2-1	many	TGTGCCAGCAGCTCAGGGGTTGAGCAGTTCTTC	CASSSGVEQFF